This T cell receptor beta chain originates from a study of post-analysis software for immune sequencing data. Notes on the study in general: Controls showed lower frequencies than patients for several TRBV segments, and TRBV5-6, TRBV5-1 and TRBV20-1 were among these. Relative to controls, patients with multiple sclerosis showed significantly lower normalized Chao1 diversity. Strong co-clustering by F measure linked samples that shared a preparation batch.

Built from TCR beta cDNA, the libraries had unique molecular identifiers in them. TCRdb reanalysed the PCR reads using MiXCR and keeps one entry per CDR3 protein. The table includes approximately 250,000 distinct CDR3 sequences, 36% detected once. This clonotype was seen repeatedly, ten times or more. Its matching antigen is unknown. CDR1 is MRHNA and CDR2 is SNTAGT in the germline V gene. The junction had 3 bases not matched to a gene; V was cut back by 6 bases and J by 1 base. This CDR3 is 14 amino acids long. Material: blood. This clonotype originated in a girl aged 10 to 17 with multiple sclerosis. The genes are TRBV6-4 and TRBJ2-3; 8 bases are a match to TRBD2. The CDR3 sequence is CASSFSGGTDTQYF. The DNA for the CDR3 is TGTGCCAGCAGCTTTAGCGGGGGCACAGATACGCAGTATTTT.